The T cell receptor (beta chain) described here comes from a study of CD8+CD57+ T cells in acquired aplastic anemia. Study details: Sequencing produced an average of about 11 million reads per healthy donor for CD4+ cells. Regarding the study as a whole: It was found that nearly 30 CD8+ CDR3 sequences were shared between patients and controls.

Concerning this clonotype: Its matching antigen is unknown.

TCR beta VDJ and CDR3 were profiled, and genomic DNA was the template. One entry per CDR3 protein results from TCRdb running MiXCR on the reads. The sample lists approximately 200,000 distinct CDR3 sequences; roughly 55% were seen once. The sequence derives from a human donor in good health. The sample consisted of sorted CD4+, CD8+, or CD8+CD57+ T cells (not recorded which) from PBMCs.

For the CDR3, the DNA is TGTGCCAGCAGTTCCGCGGACCAACGTTACGAGCAGTACTTC. This sequence encodes CASSSADQRYEQYF. The chain links TRBV28 to TRBJ2-7, with unresolved D. Trimming took 4 bases from V and 4 from J, leaving 14 bases between them. The CDR3 is made up of 14 amino acids. CDR1 is MDHEN, CDR2 SYDVKM, per germline.